This T cell receptor beta chain is from a study of Tregs in tolerant kidney transplant recipients. CDR3 size: 14 residues. CDR1 is MRHNA and CDR2 is SNTAGT in the germline V gene. The V segment lost 3 bases and the J segment 5 bases; nucleotides outside the gene matches: 1. Study-level findings and limits: No direct test of biological reproducibility was done here. For some patients, primers changed over time, blocking nucleotide-level comparison.

Turning to this clone: Its matching antigen is unknown. The observed sequence ends 3 residues before the CDR3 terminus, with the missing tail filled in from the germline J gene.

Related graft donors supplied nonmyeloablative bone marrow transplants, and mixed chimerism was transient. Clones were read by immunoSEQ multiplex PCR, and TCRdb kept only the in-frame ones, dropping some. This repertoire includes about 23,000 clones. The chain employs TRBV6-4 and TRBJ2-3; 11 bases align to TRBD2. The sequence derives from a human patient who received a combined kidney and bone marrow transplant. Some T cells may trace back to the graft donor. The sample consisted of CD4+ T cells from blood (PBMCs), taken 6 months after the transplant. The part of the CDR3 DNA that was read is TGTGCCAGCAGTGAGCTAGCGGGGGGAGATACG. This gives the protein CASSELAGGDT. The entire CDR3 reads CASSELAGGDTQYF.